Following are 28 T cell receptor beta chains from one sample sequenced in a study of cytomegalovirus exposure and HLA in healthy donors. Produced via immunoSEQ multiplex PCR; TCRdb's table is partial and in-frame only. The repertoire includes 47,000 or so clones, roughly nine tenths of them detected once, and more than 1.4% sits in the top ten. The material sequenced was PBMCs. Every receptor here comes from a man aged 18 to 29 in good health and CMV-seronegative.

The chain combines TRBV9 with TRBJ2-1, with TRBD2 identical over 14 bases. V was pared by 2 bases and J by 0 bases, with 1 base of the junction left unmatched. This CDR3 is 17 amino acids long. Germline loops: CDR1 SGDLS, CDR2 YYNGEE. The CDR3 protein is CASSVGTSGSSYNEQFF. CDR3 DNA sequence: TGTGCCAGCAGCGTCGGGACTAGCGGGAGCTCCTACAATGAGCAGTTCTTC.

Only one count was recorded for this clone. The V gene is TRBV7-8, the J gene TRBJ2-2; 10 nucleotides line up with TRBD1. Per the germline V gene, CDR1 is SGHVS and CDR2 is FQNEAQ. The CDR3 is 16 amino acids. Trimming took 6 bases from V and 5 from J; bases not matched to a gene: 9. The CDR3 is CASRHWTGGDTGELFF. The DNA for the CDR3 is TGTGCCAGCAGGCATTGGACAGGGGGTGATACCGGGGAGCTGTTTTTT.

This sequence joins TRBV10-2 and TRBJ2-2; D unresolved. The CDR3 loop spans 12 amino acids. Trimming removed 2 bases at V and 7 bases at J, with 5 bases between. CDR1 is WSHSY and CDR2 is SAAADI in the germline V gene. CDR3 sequence (DNA): TGCGCCAGCAGTGAGAGTAGCGGGGAGCTGTTTTTT. This encodes CASSESSGELFF.

This clone appeared a few times. The J gene is TRBJ2-7, the V gene TRBV6-6; 8 nucleotides align to TRBD2. CDR1 is MNHNY, CDR2 SVGAGI, per germline (reference sequence). V trimming: 2 bases; J trimming: 3 bases; junction bases outside the gene matches: 6. The CDR3 length is 15 residues. For the CDR3, the DNA is TGTGCCAGCAGTTACGGGGCCCTAGCGGGCTACGAGCAGTACTTC. Translating gives CASSYGALAGYEQYF.

V gene TRBV5-5 combines with J gene TRBJ2-6, with D possibly TRBD2 on 5 matching bases. The V end was cut by 5 bases, the J end by 0 bases, with 9 bases between. Germline loops: CDR1 SGHKS, CDR2 YYEKEE (reference sequence). The CDR3 extends over 15 amino acids. CDR3 nucleotides: TGTGCCAGCAGGACTACAGTCTCTGGGGCCAACGTCCTGACTTTC. Encoded protein: CASRTTVSGANVLTF.

The chain employs TRBV5-4 and TRBJ2-1; a possible D gene is TRBD1 (6 bases). The germline CDR1 and CDR2 sequences are SGHNT and YYREEE (reference sequence). V lost 4 bases and J lost 2, with 10 bases in between. This CDR3 comprises 14 residues. The CDR3 coding sequence is TGTGCCAGCAGCGCTACAGGGACCTACAATGAGCAGTTCTTC. Its translation is CASSATGTYNEQFF.

The rearrangement uses TRBV28 and TRBJ1-1; 7 positions agree with TRBD1. V was pared by 8 bases and J by 3 bases, with 9 bases of the junction left unmatched. Germline CDR1 is MDHEN and CDR2 is SYDVKM. The CDR3 sequence is 14 residues long. The CDR3 nucleotides read TGTGCCAGCCGTCTAGGACAGGCTCACACTGAAGCTTTCTTT. Protein sequence: CASRLGQAHTEAFF.

This chain links TRBV29-1 with TRBJ1-1; 9 positions match TRBD1. The CDR3 has 13 residues. V lost 4 bases, J lost 7 bases, and 7 bases stayed unmatched. Germline V gene data show CDR1 as SQVTM and CDR2 as ANQGSEA. CDR3 loop: CSVVGQGIIEAFF. CDR3 in DNA: TGCAGCGTTGTTGGACAGGGGATAATTGAAGCTTTCTTT.

In its sample, this clone was seen a few times. This sequence joins TRBV6-6 and TRBJ2-6, with a possible D match to TRBD2 (6 bases). This CDR3 is 15 amino acids long. CDR1 and CDR2 from the germline V gene are MNHNY and SVGAGI (reference sequence). Trimming shortened V by 9 bases and J by 2 bases, and 14 bases separated the two germline ends. CDR3 region: CASGTGGTGANVLTF. The CDR3 coding sequence is TGTGCCAGTGGGACCGGGGGAACTGGGGCCAACGTCCTGACTTTC.

This chain links TRBV5-3 with TRBJ2-7, with D unresolved. Being an ORF, TRBV5-3 has a function that is uncertain. The CDR3 is made up of 10 amino acids. V was clipped by 6 bases and J by 3 bases, with 4 bases between them. The CDR3 loop reads CARTLYEQYF. CDR3 nucleotide sequence: TGTGCCAGAACACTCTACGAGCAGTACTTC.

The V call is TRBV2, the J call TRBJ2-2, with TRBD2 identical over 15 bases. The CDR3 covers 15 residues. Germline lookup yields CDR1 SNHLY and CDR2 FYNNEI. The V gene end was trimmed by 8 bases and the J gene end by 5 bases; junction bases not matched to a gene: 3. The CDR3 is CASRGLAGGTGELFF. The CDR3 DNA follows: TGTGCCAGCCGAGGACTAGCGGGAGGGACCGGGGAGCTGTTTTTT.

V and J are TRBV2 and TRBJ1-5; the D gene is possibly TRBD1 (5 bases). Trimming took off 6 bases at V and 6 bases at J, with 12 bases between the two ends. The CDR3 sequence is 13 residues long. Germline CDR1 SNHLY, CDR2 FYNNEI. The CDR3 protein is CASSYRPSQPQHF. DNA for the CDR3: TGTGCCAGCAGCTACAGGCCCAGTCAGCCCCAGCATTTT.

This rearrangement joins TRBV28 to TRBJ1-5; a possible D gene is TRBD1 (5 bases). Germline loops: CDR1 MDHEN, CDR2 SYDVKM. Trimming left V 6 bases short and J 7 bases short, with 16 bases between. The CDR3 contains 14 residues. The CDR3 is CASSMGLRLQPQHF. DNA of the CDR3: TGTGCCAGCAGCATGGGGCTTAGGCTGCAGCCCCAGCATTTT.

This rearrangement joins TRBV5-4 to TRBJ2-7; 7 positions agree with TRBD2. Germline-derived CDR1 and CDR2 are SGHNT and YYREEE (reference sequence). This CDR3 region has 14 residues. Unmatched junction bases numbered 6, after V lost 1 base and J lost 5 bases. This chain's CDR3 is CASSLWRENDEQYF. CDR3 sequence (DNA): TGTGCCAGCAGCTTGTGGCGGGAGAACGACGAGCAGTACTTC.

The chain uses TRBV4-3 and TRBJ2-3; 10 bases are a match to TRBD2. There are 15 residues in the CDR3. The germline gives CDR1 LGHNA, CDR2 YSLEER. Trimming at V came to 4 bases and at J to 3 bases, leaving 4 bases not matched to a gene. The CDR3 reads CASSPASGSTDTQYF. CDR3 DNA sequence: TGCGCCAGCAGCCCGGCTAGCGGGAGTACAGATACGCAGTATTTT.

The chain is built from TRBV5-1 and TRBJ2-7, with D possibly TRBD1 on 5 matching bases. Between the trimmed V and J ends, which lost 0 bases and 3 bases, there was a span of 7 bases. The CDR3 runs to 13 residues. Germline CDR1 SGHRS, CDR2 YFSETQ. CDR3 sequence: CASSLGQHYEQYF. In DNA form, the CDR3 reads TGCGCCAGCAGCTTGGGACAGCACTACGAGCAGTACTTC.

CDR3 in amino acids: CASRPSRNEQYF. DNA for the CDR3: TGTGCCAGCAGGCCTAGCAGAAACGAGCAGTACTTC. The chain recombines TRBV6-5 with TRBJ2-7; tentative D call: TRBD2 (5 bases). There are 12 residues in the CDR3. Between the trimmed V and J ends, which lost 6 bases and 5 bases, there was a span of 11 bases. From germline, CDR1 is MNHEY and CDR2 SVGAGI.

V and J are TRBV19 and TRBJ2-1; 7 nucleotides agree with TRBD1. CDR1 is LNHDA and CDR2 is SQIVND in the germline V gene (reference sequence). J gave up 9 bases and V 5 bases, and 10 bases lay outside the gene matches. This CDR3 spans 14 amino acids. The DNA for the CDR3 is TGTGCCAGTAGTCTCCACCCGACAGGGACTGAGCAGTTCTTC. This encodes CASSLHPTGTEQFF.

The chain recombines TRBV6-4 with TRBJ2-1; 11 bases fit TRBD2. The CDR3 sequence is 18 residues long. The germline gives CDR1 MRHNA, CDR2 SNTAGT. Unmatched junction bases numbered 4, after V lost 0 bases and J lost 0 bases. The CDR3 DNA is TGTGCCAGCAGTGACTCCCCTAGCGGGGGGAGCTCCTACAATGAGCAGTTCTTC. It is translated as CASSDSPSGGSSYNEQFF.

The chain combines TRBV6-1 with TRBJ2-6, with 12 bases matching TRBD2. Germline values: CDR1 MNHNS, CDR2 SASEGT. This CDR3 region has 21 residues. V lost 1 base and J lost 4; bases outside the gene matches: 14. The CDR3: CASSEGPSGRVVSAGANVLTF. The CDR3 DNA sequence: TGTGCCAGCAGTGAAGGGCCTAGCGGGAGGGTAGTTTCCGCCGGGGCCAACGTCCTGACTTTC.

The rearrangement links TRBV30 to TRBJ1-1; D not certain. Trimming took 2 bases from V and 4 from J, leaving 8 bases between them. CDR3 size: 12 residues. In germline, CDR1 is GTSNPN, CDR2 SVGIG (reference sequence). CDR3 bases: TGTGCCTGGAGTTTGAGAGGCACTGAAGCTTTCTTT. It codes for CAWSLRGTEAFF. Full variable domain (outside the CDR3, taken from reference TRBV30 and TRBJ1-1): SQTIHQWPATLVQPVGSPLSLECTVEGTSNPNLYWYRQAAGRGLQLLFYSVGIGQISSEVPQNLSASRPQDRQFILSSKKLLLSDSGFYLCAWSLRGTEAFFGQGTRLTVV.

The chain links TRBV11-3 to TRBJ2-1; a possible D gene is TRBD1 (6 bases). V was shortened by 9 bases and J by 8 bases, with 20 bases between the two germline ends. The CDR3 sequence is 14 residues long. CDR1 is SGHNT, CDR2 YENEEA, per germline. DNA of the CDR3: TGTGCCAGTTCTCCGGGACACCCGCGGGATGAGCAGTTCTTC. It codes for CASSPGHPRDEQFF. Together with reference TRBV11-3 and TRBJ2-1, the CDR3 gives the full variable domain: EAGVVQSPRYKIIEKKQPVAFWCNPISGHNTLYWYLQNLGQGPELLIRYENEEAVDDSQLPKDRFSAERLKGVDSTLKIQPAELGDSAVYLCASSPGHPRDEQFFGPGTRLTVL.

This chain connects TRBV7-9 to TRBJ1-1; tentative D call: TRBD1 (5 bases). Germline loops: CDR1 SEHNR, CDR2 FQNEAQ (reference sequence). The CDR3 loop spans 15 amino acids. V shed 6 bases and J shed 0 bases, with 14 bases lying between them. The CDR3: CASRQPGGVNTEAFF. CDR3 in DNA: TGTGCCAGCAGGCAACCGGGGGGGGTGAACACTGAAGCTTTCTTT.

This clone was picked up one time. This chain joins TRBV29-1 and TRBJ2-7; possibly TRBD1 for D (6 bases). The CDR3 runs 15 residues. The V end lost 5 bases, the J end lost 2 bases, and 19 bases lay between the germline ends. Germline CDR1 SQVTM, CDR2 ANQGSEA. The CDR3 coding sequence is TGCAGCGTTAAACTCTTACAGGGAGCGACCTACGAGCAGTACTTC. Encoded protein: CSVKLLQGATYEQYF.

The chain couples TRBV5-6 to TRBJ2-5, with unresolved D. Germline V gene lookup returns CDR1 SGHDT and CDR2 YYEEEE. Trimming left V 4 bases short and J 5 bases short, with 9 bases between. CDR3 length: 12 residues. The CDR3 sequence is CASSPAFETQYF. The CDR3 DNA reads as TGTGCCAGCAGCCCAGCGTTTGAGACCCAGTACTTC.

This rearrangement joins TRBV4-2 to TRBJ1-5, with D uncertain. The CDR3 is 14 amino acids. With 0 bases removed from V and 7 bases from J, the gap between germline ends came to 10 bases. CDR1 is LGHNA and CDR2 is YNFKEQ in the germline V gene. CDR3 region: CASSQDGREQPQHF. DNA of the CDR3: TGTGCCAGCAGCCAAGATGGAAGGGAGCAGCCCCAGCATTTT.

This clone came up once. CDR3 DNA sequence: TGTGCCAGCAGCCCCGGGACAGCCGTAGATCAGCCCCAGCATTTT. It codes for CASSPGTAVDQPQHF. The chain couples TRBV9 to TRBJ1-5; 7 bases are a match to TRBD1. The CDR3 covers 15 residues. V lost 4 bases, J lost 5 bases, and 9 bases stayed unmatched. The V gene's germline CDR1 is SGDLS and CDR2 YYNGEE. Based on the CDR3 plus reference TRBV9 and TRBJ1-5, the full variable domain is DSGVTQTPKHLITATGQRVTLRCSPRSGDLSVYWYQQSLDQGLQFLIQYYNGEERAKGNILERFSAQQFPDLHSELNLSSLELGDSALYFCASSPGTAVDQPQHFGDGTRLSIL.

This sequence joins TRBV6-5 and TRBJ1-5; perhaps TRBD1 as D (6 bases). The CDR3 has 13 residues. Looked up from germline, CDR1 is MNHEY and CDR2 is SVGAGI. The V gene lost 5 bases and the J gene lost 6 bases, with 11 bases spanning the gap. The CDR3 protein is CASSLQGSQPQHF. The CDR3 region has the DNA TGTGCCAGCAGTCTACAGGGAAGTCAGCCCCAGCATTTT.